There are a few counts of the clone carrying this T cell receptor beta chain. Its specificity is not known. The donors were part of the validation cohort of 120 subjects. That cohort was separate from the first cohort, which comprised fewer than 800 subjects. Assay used: immunoSEQ multiplex PCR; TCRdb lists only in-frame clones, some missing. Of around 150,000 clones detected, just over 85% appear once; the ten largest clones hold 7.5% to 10%. The data derive from a study of cytomegalovirus exposure and HLA in healthy donors. CDR1 and CDR2 (germline): SGHRS, YFSETQ. The CDR3 contains 14 residues. V trimming: 4 bases; J trimming: 3 bases; junction bases outside the gene matches: 7. Study outcomes and limitations: It was 150 to 200 TCR beta chains that were listed as cytomegalovirus-associated.

The receptor comes from a woman aged 18-30 years in good health and CMV-seropositive. The chain recombines TRBV5-1 with TRBJ2-7; 7 positions agree with TRBD2. The sequenced sample was PBMCs. In DNA, the CDR3 is TGCGCCAGCAGCCCGCAGGGAGGGATCTACGAGCAGTACTTC. Residues: CASSPQGGIYEQYF. The complete variable domain, with remaining parts taken from reference TRBV5-1 and TRBJ2-7, reads KAGVTQTPRYLIKTRGQQVTLSCSPISGHRSVSWYQQTPGQGLQFLFEYFSETQRNKGNFPGRFSGRQFSNSRSEMNVSTLELGDSALYLCASSPQGGIYEQYFGPGTRLTVT.